This TCR beta chain stems from a study of cytomegalovirus exposure and HLA in healthy donors. Note on this clone: Its antigen is not identified.

PCR used 60 Vbeta primers and 13 Jbeta primers. Clones were sequenced by immunoSEQ multiplex PCR, and TCRdb holds only the in-frame ones, with some missing. The table lists about 140,000 clones, approximately 80% of them singletons. General study points: Among CMV-associated TCR beta chains, most appeared HLA-restricted in a later analysis. HLA allele associations emerged for around 15,000 TCR beta sequences in a later analysis, at 0.05 false discovery rate.

The V end was cut by 11 bases, the J end by 0 bases, with 19 bases between. From germline, CDR1 is MDHEN and CDR2 SYDVKM. The CDR3 spans 15 residues. The rearrangement links TRBV28 to TRBJ1-1, with a weak D call TRBD1 (6 bases). Sequencing used PBMCs. This sequence was found in a male donor in good health and CMV-seronegative. CDR3 sequence: CAGGDTSSMNTEAFF. CDR3 sequence (DNA): TGTGCCGGGGGGGACACAAGTTCCATGAACACTGAAGCTTTCTTT. The full variable domain, in which reference TRBV28 and TRBJ1-1 provide the parts outside the CDR3, is DVKVTQSSRYLVKRTGEKVFLECVQDMDHENMFWYRQDPGLGLRLIYFSYDVKMKEKGDIPEGYSVSREKKERFSLILESASTNQTSMYLCAGGDTSSMNTEAFFGQGTRLTVV.